Shown below are 20 T cell receptor beta chains from a single sample sequenced in a study of T-cell reconstitution after alpha-beta-depleted transplantation in children. Unique molecular identifiers were used in preparing the TCRbeta library. TCRdb ran MiXCR on the PCR reads and lists one entry per CDR3 protein. The sample consists of 420,000 or so distinct CDR3 sequences, approximately 10% of them appearing once. The starting material was PBMCs from the stem cell graft donor, obtained from the stem cell graft. The receptors were sampled from a human donor who donated a stem cell graft to a child with acute myeloid leukemia.

The chain's CDR3 is CASSPSERDTQYF. CDR3 in DNA: TGTGCCAGCTCACCAAGCGAGCGTGATACGCAGTATTTT. The chain uses TRBV18 and TRBJ2-3, with D uncertain. Germline V gives CDR1 KGHSH, CDR2 LQKENI. Trimming left V 2 bases short and J 6 bases short, with 9 bases between. The CDR3 spans 13 residues.

Turning to this clonotype: This may be a read error, as it is one base from a much larger clone. V usage is TRBV5-1 and J usage is TRBJ2-7, with D perhaps given as TRBD1 or TRBD2 (5 bases each). Trimming stripped 5 bases from V and 5 bases from J, with 17 bases between. There are 14 residues in the CDR3. Germline V gene lookup returns CDR1 SGHRS and CDR2 YFSETQ. The CDR3 spells CASSLHGGRDEQYV. In DNA form, the CDR3 reads TGCGCCAGCAGTTTACATGGGGGTCGCGACGAGCAGTACGTC.

This clonotype was observed a few times. The chain combines TRBV2 with TRBJ2-1; 8 nucleotides align to TRBD2. Trimming took 1 base from V and 3 from J; bases not matched to a gene: 2. The CDR3 length is 15 residues. Germline V gene lookup returns CDR1 SNHLY and CDR2 FYNNEI. The CDR3 loop reads CASSEGLAYYNEQFF. The CDR3 DNA follows: TGTGCCAGCAGTGAAGGACTAGCGTACTACAATGAGCAGTTCTTC. The complete variable domain, with remaining parts taken from reference TRBV2 and TRBJ2-1, reads EPEVTQTPSHQVTQMGQEVILRCVPISNHLYFYWYRQILGQKVEFLVSFYNNEISEKSEIFDDQFSVERPDGSNFTLKIRSTKLEDSAMYFCASSEGLAYYNEQFFGPGTRLTVL.

The chain's CDR3 is CASRPTEREGELFF. As DNA, the CDR3 is TGTGCCAGCAGGCCGACAGAGAGGGAAGGGGAGCTGTTTTTT. The chain combines TRBV12-3 or TRBV12-4 with TRBJ2-2; D tentatively reads TRBD1 or TRBD2 (5 bases each). The CDR3 extends over 14 amino acids. Trimming left V 6 bases short and J 8 bases short, with 16 bases between.

Many counts were recorded for this clonotype. V usage is TRBV5-1 and J usage is TRBJ1-2, with 9 bases lining up with TRBD1. The V gene's germline CDR1 is SGHRS and CDR2 YFSETQ. The CDR3 extends over 14 amino acids. Trimming at V came to 5 bases and at J to 6 bases, leaving 8 bases not matched to a gene. The chain's CDR3 is CASRMDRGRDGYTF. The CDR3 DNA reads TGCGCCAGCAGGATGGACAGGGGTCGAGATGGCTACACCTTC. Full variable domain (outside the CDR3, taken from reference TRBV5-1 and TRBJ1-2): KAGVTQTPRYLIKTRGQQVTLSCSPISGHRSVSWYQQTPGQGLQFLFEYFSETQRNKGNFPGRFSGRQFSNSRSEMNVSTLELGDSALYLCASRMDRGRDGYTFGSGTRLTVV.

This clonotype was seen many times. The rearrangement joins TRBV20-1 to TRBJ2-5; 8 bases agree with TRBD2. The germline gives CDR1 DFQATT, CDR2 SNEGSKA (reference sequence). The CDR3 spans 17 residues. V shed 3 bases, J shed 0 bases, and the junction held 12 bases outside the gene matches. CDR3 loop: CSASADSSGMYQETQYF. CDR3 in DNA: TGCAGTGCTAGTGCGGACAGTAGCGGGATGTACCAAGAGACCCAGTACTTC.

In regard to this clonotype: Being one base from a much bigger clone, this may be a read error. The chain uses TRBV20-1 and TRBJ1-5; perhaps TRBD1 as D (5 bases). The CDR3 loop spans 16 amino acids. V was cut by 1 base and J by 7 bases, with 20 bases left in between. Germline CDR1 reads DFQATT; CDR2 reads SNEGSKA (reference sequence). The CDR3 DNA reads TGCAGTGCTAGAGGCAGTTGGCAGGGACCGATGCAGCCCCAGCATTTT. Translated: CSARGSWQGPMQPQHF.

Many counts were recorded for this clonotype. The rearrangement uses TRBV12-3 or TRBV12-4 and TRBJ2-3, with TRBD2 matching 7 bases. There are 13 residues in the CDR3. V lost 8 bases and J lost 0; bases outside the gene matches: 2. CDR3 DNA: TGTGCCAGCGCGCGGGGGAGCACAGATACGCAGTATTTT. Protein sequence: CASARGSTDTQYF.

The sample holds a few counts of this clonotype. The chain carries TRBV4-3 and TRBJ2-7; TRBD2 might be the D (6 bases). Germline V CDR1 and CDR2: LGHNA, YSLEER. Trimming pared 0 bases from V and 4 bases from J, leaving 13 bases between. The CDR3 extends over 15 amino acids. Here the CDR3 reads CASSQEAGMWYEQYF. Here the CDR3 DNA reads TGCGCCAGCAGCCAAGAGGCGGGAATGTGGTACGAGCAGTACTTC.

This clonotype was seen only a few times. The genes are TRBV12-3 or TRBV12-4 and TRBJ2-7; perhaps TRBD2 as D (5 bases). Deletions cut 4 bases from V and 2 bases from J, with 9 bases between. This CDR3 has 13 residues. The CDR3 here is CASSSGLPYEQYV. CDR3 DNA sequence: TGTGCCAGCAGTTCCGGACTCCCCTACGAGCAGTACGTC.

The chain recombines TRBV9 with TRBJ2-1, with D unresolved. The CDR3 loop spans 17 amino acids. Germline V gene lookup returns CDR1 SGDLS and CDR2 YYNGEE. Trimming left V 1 base short and J 0 bases short, with 14 bases between. CDR3: CASSVFRRTSSYNEQFF. CDR3 bases: TGTGCCAGCAGCGTATTTCGTCGGACGAGCTCCTACAATGAGCAGTTCTTC.

This clonotype was detected only a few times. The J gene is TRBJ1-6, the V gene TRBV20-1; no clear D gene. The CDR3 loop spans 13 amino acids. CDR1 DFQATT and CDR2 SNEGSKA come from the germline V gene (reference sequence). V shed 0 bases and J shed 10 bases, with 10 bases lying between them. The CDR3 DNA sequence: TGCAGTGCTAGAGATCAGCCAGGATCACCCCTCCACTTT. Amino acid sequence: CSARDQPGSPLHF.

This clonotype was found a few times. The chain joins TRBV20-1 to TRBJ2-3, with TRBD2 matching over 15 bases. With 6 bases clipped from V and 1 base from J, the junction kept 17 bases outside the gene matches. Germline V gene data show CDR1 as DFQATT and CDR2 as SNEGSKA (reference sequence). The CDR3 has 20 amino acids. Here the CDR3 reads CSAISPPGLAGGPGTDTQYF. The CDR3 bases are TGCAGTGCCATCTCTCCCCCCGGACTAGCGGGGGGGCCGGGCACAGATACGCAGTATTTT.

This clonotype came up a few times. This chain connects TRBV5-5 to TRBJ2-7, with D perhaps TRBD2 (6 bases). The CDR3 length is 13 residues. The V and J ends lost 3 bases and 5 bases respectively, with 12 bases between them. Germline V CDR1 and CDR2: SGHKS, YYEKEE (reference sequence). The CDR3 loop reads CASSSGRGNEQYF. In nucleotides, the CDR3 is TGTGCCAGCAGCTCCGGACGGGGGAACGAGCAGTACTTC.

This clonotype was picked up many times. The chain couples TRBV20-1 to TRBJ2-7; 8 nucleotides align to TRBD2. There are 14 residues in the CDR3. With 5 bases clipped from V and 3 bases from J, the junction kept 9 bases outside the gene matches. Germline assignment: CDR1 DFQATT and CDR2 SNEGSKA (reference sequence). CDR3 protein: CSAGFSGTNYEQYF. The DNA for the CDR3 is TGCAGTGCTGGTTTTAGCGGGACCAACTACGAGCAGTACTTC.

This clonotype was counted many times. V is TRBV12-3 or TRBV12-4 and J is TRBJ2-5; TRBD2 matches at 7 bases. The CDR3 contains 14 residues. Unmatched junction bases numbered 7, after V lost 8 bases and J lost 1 base. CDR3 coding DNA: TGTGCCAGCGGGGCTAGCGGACCCCAAGAGACCCAGTACTTC. As protein: CASGASGPQETQYF.

With respect to this clonotype: The CDR3 carries no conserved terminal phenylalanine or tryptophan, so it likely arises from a read error. This chain joins TRBV10-3 and TRBJ2-1, with 9 bases matching TRBD2. The germline gives CDR1 ENHRY, CDR2 SYGVKD. CDR3 length: 14 residues. V shed 3 bases, J shed 7 bases, and the junction held 4 bases outside the gene matches. This CDR3 is CAISEGAGGNEQFL. CDR3 nucleotide sequence: TGTGCCATCAGTGAAGGAGCGGGGGGTAATGAGCAGTTCTTG.

This clonotype was counted ten times or more. V and J are TRBV27 and TRBJ1-6; D remains ambiguous. V lost 8 bases and J lost 7, with 18 bases in between. The CDR3 covers 15 residues. Germline lookup yields CDR1 MNHEY and CDR2 SMNVEV (reference sequence). CDR3 nucleotides: TGTGCCAGCTCATTGGAGGGTCGGTCCAATTCACCCCTCCACTTT. Amino acid sequence: CASSLEGRSNSPLHF.

The CDR3 is CASKIGRDYEQYV. The DNA for the CDR3 is TGTGCCAGCAAGATTGGCAGGGACTACGAGCAGTACGTC. The J gene is TRBJ2-7, the V gene TRBV2; perhaps TRBD1 as D (5 bases). Trimming removed 7 bases from V and 3 bases from J, with 13 bases in between. The CDR3 totals 13 residues. CDR1 and CDR2 (germline): SNHLY, FYNNEI.

V usage is TRBV29-1 and J usage is TRBJ2-7; D ambiguous. V lost 4 bases to trimming and J lost 1 base, with 11 bases between them. The CDR3 has 13 amino acids. The V gene's germline CDR1 is SQVTM and CDR2 ANQGSEA. The CDR3 DNA is TGCAGCGTTGTGGAAGCGACTTCCTACGAGCAGTACTTC. Translated: CSVVEATSYEQYF.